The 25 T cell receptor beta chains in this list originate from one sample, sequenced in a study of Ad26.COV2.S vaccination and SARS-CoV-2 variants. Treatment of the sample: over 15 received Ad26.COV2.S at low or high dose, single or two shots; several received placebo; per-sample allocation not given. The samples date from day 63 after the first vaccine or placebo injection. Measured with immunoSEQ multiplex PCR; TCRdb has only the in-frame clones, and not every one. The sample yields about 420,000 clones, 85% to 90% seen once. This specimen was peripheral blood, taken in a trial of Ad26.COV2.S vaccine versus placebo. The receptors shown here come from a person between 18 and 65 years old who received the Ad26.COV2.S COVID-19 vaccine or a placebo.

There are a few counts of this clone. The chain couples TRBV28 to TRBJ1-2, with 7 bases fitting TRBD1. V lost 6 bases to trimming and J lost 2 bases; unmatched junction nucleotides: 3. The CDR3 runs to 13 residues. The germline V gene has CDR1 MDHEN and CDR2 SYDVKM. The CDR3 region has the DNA TGTGCCAGCAGACCGACAGGGAACTATGGCTACACCTTC. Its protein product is CASRPTGNYGYTF.

In DNA, the CDR3 is TGTGCCAGCACCCATAGGAGGGAAGCCTCTCAAGAGACCCAGTACTTC. Translating it yields CASTHRREASQETQYF. This rearrangement joins TRBV7-8 to TRBJ2-5; D possibly corresponds to TRBD2 (6 bases). CDR1 is SGHVS, CDR2 FQNEAQ, per germline. This CDR3 is 16 amino acids long. Trimming shortened V by 7 bases and J by 2 bases, and 20 bases separated the two germline ends.

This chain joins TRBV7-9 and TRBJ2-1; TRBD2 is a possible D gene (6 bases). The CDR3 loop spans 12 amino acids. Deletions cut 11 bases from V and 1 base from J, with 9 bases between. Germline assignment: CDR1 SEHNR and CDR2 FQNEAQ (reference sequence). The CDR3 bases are TGTGCCTTTGGGGGGTCCTACAATGAGCAGTTCTTC. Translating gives CAFGGSYNEQFF.

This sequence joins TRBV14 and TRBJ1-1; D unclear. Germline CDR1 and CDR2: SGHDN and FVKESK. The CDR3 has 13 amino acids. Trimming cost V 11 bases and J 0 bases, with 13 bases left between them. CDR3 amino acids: CAPSQYMNTEAFF. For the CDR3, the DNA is TGTGCCCCCAGCCAGTACATGAACACTGAAGCTTTCTTT.

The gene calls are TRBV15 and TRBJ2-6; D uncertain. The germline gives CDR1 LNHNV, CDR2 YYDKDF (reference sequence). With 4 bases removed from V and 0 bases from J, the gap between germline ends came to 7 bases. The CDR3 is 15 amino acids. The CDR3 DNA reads TGTGCCACCAGCACCTTTTCCTCTGGGGCCAACGTCCTGACTTTC. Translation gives CATSTFSSGANVLTF.

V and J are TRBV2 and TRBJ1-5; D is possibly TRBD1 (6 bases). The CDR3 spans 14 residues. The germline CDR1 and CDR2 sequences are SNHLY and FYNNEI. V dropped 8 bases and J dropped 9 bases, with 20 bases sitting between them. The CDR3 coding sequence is TGTGCCAGCGGGATGGGGCAGGGGAGAAGGCCCCAGCATTTT. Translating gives CASGMGQGRRPQHF.

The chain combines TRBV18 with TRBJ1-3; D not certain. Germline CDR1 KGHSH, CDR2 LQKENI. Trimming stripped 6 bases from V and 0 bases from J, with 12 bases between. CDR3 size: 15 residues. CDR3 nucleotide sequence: TGTGCCAGCTCTTCGGCGGATCTCTCTGGAAACACCATATATTTT. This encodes CASSSADLSGNTIYF.

CDR3 in DNA: TGCGCCAGCAGCCGTACAAAGGGGGCCACTGAAGCTTTCTTT. Its translation: CASSRTKGATEAFF. The genes are TRBV5-1 and TRBJ1-1, with 7 positions matching TRBD1. The germline V gene encodes CDR1 SGHRS and CDR2 YFSETQ. V shed 4 bases, J shed 4 bases, and the junction held 7 bases outside the gene matches. This CDR3 region has 14 residues.

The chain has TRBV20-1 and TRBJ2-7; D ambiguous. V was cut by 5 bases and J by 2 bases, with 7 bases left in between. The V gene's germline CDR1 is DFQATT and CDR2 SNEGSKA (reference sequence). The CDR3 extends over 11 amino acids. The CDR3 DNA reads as TGCAGTGCTTTGAGCGCCTACGAGCAGTACTTC. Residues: CSALSAYEQYF.

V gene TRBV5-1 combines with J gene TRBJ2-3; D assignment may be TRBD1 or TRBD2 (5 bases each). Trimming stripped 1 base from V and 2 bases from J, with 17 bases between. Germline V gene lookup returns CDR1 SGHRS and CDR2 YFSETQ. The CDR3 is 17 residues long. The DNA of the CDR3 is TGCGCCAGCAGCTTGTCGATAGGGACCACGGCCACAGATACGCAGTATTTT. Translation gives CASSLSIGTTATDTQYF.

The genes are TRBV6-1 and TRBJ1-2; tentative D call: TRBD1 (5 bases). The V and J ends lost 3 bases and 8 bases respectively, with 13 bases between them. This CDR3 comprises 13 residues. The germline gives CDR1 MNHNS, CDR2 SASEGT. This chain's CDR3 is CASSEFRGGGYTF. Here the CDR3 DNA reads TGTGCCAGCAGTGAGTTTAGGGGAGGAGGCTACACCTTC.

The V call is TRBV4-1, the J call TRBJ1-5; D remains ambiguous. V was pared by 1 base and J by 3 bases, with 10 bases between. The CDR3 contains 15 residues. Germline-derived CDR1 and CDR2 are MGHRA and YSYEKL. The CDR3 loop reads CASSQGPAYNQPQHF. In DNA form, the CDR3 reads TGCGCCAGCAGCCAAGGTCCAGCCTACAATCAGCCCCAGCATTTT.

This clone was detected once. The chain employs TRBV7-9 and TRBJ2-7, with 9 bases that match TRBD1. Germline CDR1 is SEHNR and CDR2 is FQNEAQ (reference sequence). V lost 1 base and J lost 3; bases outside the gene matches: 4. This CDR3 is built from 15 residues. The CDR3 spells CASSLGDREDYEQYF. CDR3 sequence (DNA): TGTGCCAGCAGCTTAGGGGACAGGGAGGACTACGAGCAGTACTTC.

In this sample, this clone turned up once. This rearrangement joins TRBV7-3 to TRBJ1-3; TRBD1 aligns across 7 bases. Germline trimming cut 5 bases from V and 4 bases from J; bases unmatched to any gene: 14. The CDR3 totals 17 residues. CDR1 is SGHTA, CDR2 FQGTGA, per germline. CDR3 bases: TGTGCCAGCAGCCCCAACCGGGACAGTGCACTGGGAAACACCATATATTTT. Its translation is CASSPNRDSALGNTIYF.

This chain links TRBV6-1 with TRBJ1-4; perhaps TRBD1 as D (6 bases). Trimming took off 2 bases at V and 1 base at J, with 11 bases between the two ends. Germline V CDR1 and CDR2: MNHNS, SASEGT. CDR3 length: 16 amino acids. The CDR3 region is CASSEPGAETNEKLFF. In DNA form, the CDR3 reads TGTGCCAGCAGTGAACCAGGGGCGGAAACTAATGAAAAACTGTTTTTT.

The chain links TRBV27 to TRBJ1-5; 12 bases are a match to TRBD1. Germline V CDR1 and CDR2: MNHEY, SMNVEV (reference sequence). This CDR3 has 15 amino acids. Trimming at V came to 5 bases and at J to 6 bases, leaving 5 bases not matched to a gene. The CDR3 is CASSLGQGASQPQHF. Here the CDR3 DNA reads TGTGCCAGCAGTCTGGGACAGGGGGCAAGTCAGCCCCAGCATTTT.

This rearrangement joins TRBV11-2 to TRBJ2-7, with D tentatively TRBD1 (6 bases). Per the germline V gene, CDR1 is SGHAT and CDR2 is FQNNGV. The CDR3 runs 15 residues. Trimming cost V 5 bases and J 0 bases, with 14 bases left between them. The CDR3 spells CASSTSYRVSYEQYF. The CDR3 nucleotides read TGTGCCAGCAGCACGTCCTACAGGGTCTCCTACGAGCAGTACTTC.

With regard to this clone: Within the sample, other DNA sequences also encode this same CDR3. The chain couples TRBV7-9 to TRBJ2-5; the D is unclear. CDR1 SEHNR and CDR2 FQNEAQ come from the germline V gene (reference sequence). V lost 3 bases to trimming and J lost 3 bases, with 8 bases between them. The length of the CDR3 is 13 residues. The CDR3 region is CASSLGAEETQYF. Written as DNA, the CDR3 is TGTGCCAGCAGCTTGGGCGCGGAAGAGACCCAGTACTTC.

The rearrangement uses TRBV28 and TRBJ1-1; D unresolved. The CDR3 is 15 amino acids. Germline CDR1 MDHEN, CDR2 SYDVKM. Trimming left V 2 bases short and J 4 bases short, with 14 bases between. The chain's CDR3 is CASSLGENGITEAFF. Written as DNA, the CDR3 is TGTGCCAGCAGTTTAGGTGAAAATGGCATCACTGAAGCTTTCTTT.

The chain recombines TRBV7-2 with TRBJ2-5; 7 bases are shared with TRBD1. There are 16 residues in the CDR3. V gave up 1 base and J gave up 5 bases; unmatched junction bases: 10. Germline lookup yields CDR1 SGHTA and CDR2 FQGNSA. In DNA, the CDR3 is TGTGCCAGCAGCTTAGTTAGCGACAGGGTAATGGAGACCCAGTACTTC. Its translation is CASSLVSDRVMETQYF.

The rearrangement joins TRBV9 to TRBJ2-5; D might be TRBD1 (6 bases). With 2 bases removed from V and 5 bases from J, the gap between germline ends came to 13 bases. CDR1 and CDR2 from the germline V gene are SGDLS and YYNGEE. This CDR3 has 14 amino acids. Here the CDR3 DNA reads TGTGCCAGCAGCGTCACAGGGTTTGGCGAGACCCAGTACTTC. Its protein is CASSVTGFGETQYF.

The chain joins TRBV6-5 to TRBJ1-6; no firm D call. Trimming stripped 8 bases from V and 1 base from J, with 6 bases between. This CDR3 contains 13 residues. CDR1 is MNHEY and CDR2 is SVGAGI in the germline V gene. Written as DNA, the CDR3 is TGTGCCAGCGGGGAGTCCTATAATTCACCCCTCCACTTT. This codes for CASGESYNSPLHF.

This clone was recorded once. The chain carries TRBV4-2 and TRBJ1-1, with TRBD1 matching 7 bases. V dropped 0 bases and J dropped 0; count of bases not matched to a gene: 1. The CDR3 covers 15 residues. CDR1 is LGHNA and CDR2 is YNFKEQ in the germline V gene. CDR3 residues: CASSQDQGVNTEAFF. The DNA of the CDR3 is TGTGCCAGCAGCCAAGATCAGGGGGTGAACACTGAAGCTTTCTTT.

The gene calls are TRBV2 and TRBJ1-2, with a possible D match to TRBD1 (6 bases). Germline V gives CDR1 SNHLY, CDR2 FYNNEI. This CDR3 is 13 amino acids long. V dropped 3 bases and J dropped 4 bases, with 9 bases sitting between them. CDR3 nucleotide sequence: TGTGCCAGCAGTGACAGGGGCACCTATGGCTACACCTTC. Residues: CASSDRGTYGYTF. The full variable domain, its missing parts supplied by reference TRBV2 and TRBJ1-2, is EPEVTQTPSHQVTQMGQEVILRCVPISNHLYFYWYRQILGQKVEFLVSFYNNEISEKSEIFDDQFSVERPDGSNFTLKIRSTKLEDSAMYFCASSDRGTYGYTFGSGTRLTVV.

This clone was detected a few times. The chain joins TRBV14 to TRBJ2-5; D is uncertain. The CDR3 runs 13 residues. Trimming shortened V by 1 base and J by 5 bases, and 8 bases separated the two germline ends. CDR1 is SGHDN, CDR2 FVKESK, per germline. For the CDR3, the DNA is TGTGCCAGCAGCCAAGTGGTAGGGGAGACCCAGTACTTC. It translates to CASSQVVGETQYF.